This T cell receptor (beta chain) was observed in a study of shared T cell receptors in the human thymus. Clones were read by immunoSEQ multiplex PCR, and TCRdb kept only the in-frame ones, dropping some. The sample contains 450,000 to 650,000 clones, around 82% of which appear only once. CDR1 is MNHNY and CDR2 is SVGAGI in the germline V gene (reference sequence). This CDR3 has 16 amino acids. V was pared by 2 bases and J by 1 base, with 4 bases of the junction left unmatched. The data were also submitted as part of a second study, on human thymus T cells. Per that paper: Donation was from healthy Finnish infants who were having corrective surgery that addressed congenital heart defects. Corrective cardiac surgery supplied the resected thymus tissue. Usage of V and J genes appeared biased in thymic and blood repertoires. Highly overlapping thymic repertoires among unrelated individuals were reported in related research.

This sequence was found in a boy under two years old with a congenital heart defect. The V gene is TRBV6-6, the J gene TRBJ2-5, with 10 positions matching TRBD2. Sample: thymocytes. As DNA, the CDR3 is TGTGCCAGCAGTTACCCGCTAGCGGGGGTCCAAGAGACCCAGTACTTC. Translated, it gives CASSYPLAGVQETQYF.